A single sample is the source of the 11 T cell receptor beta chains below, sequenced in a study of neoadjuvant anti-PD-1 for oral cavity cancer. Stated time point: after neoadjuvant nivolumab, at surgical resection. TCRdb keeps only in-frame clones here, not all; method: immunoSEQ multiplex PCR. The table shows 40,000 to 50,000 clones, with approximately 80% occurring only once. This sample comprised PBMCs, obtained after nivolumab (anti-PD-1) treatment. The receptors were sampled from a person aged 35-79 years with oral cavity squamous cell carcinoma.

This rearrangement joins TRBV28 to TRBJ1-1; the D is unclear. The germline CDR1 and CDR2 sequences are MDHEN and SYDVKM. V dropped 7 bases and J dropped 0 bases, with 6 bases sitting between them. The CDR3 sequence is 12 residues long. CDR3 residues: CASKLLNTEAFF. CDR3 bases: TGTGCCAGCAAGCTATTGAACACTGAAGCTTTCTTT. Using reference TRBV28 and TRBJ1-1 for the parts outside the CDR3, the full variable domain is DVKVTQSSRYLVKRTGEKVFLECVQDMDHENMFWYRQDPGLGLRLIYFSYDVKMKEKGDIPEGYSVSREKKERFSLILESASTNQTSMYLCASKLLNTEAFFGQGTRLTVV.

The chain is built from TRBV2 and TRBJ1-3, with a tentative D call TRBD1 (5 bases). Germline V CDR1 and CDR2: SNHLY, FYNNEI. V was clipped by 4 bases and J by 4 bases, with 14 bases between them. This CDR3 has 15 residues. In DNA, the CDR3 is TGTGCCAGCAGTGTGAGGGGTGCCTTGGGAAACACCATATATTTT. Residues: CASSVRGALGNTIYF.

The gene calls are TRBV5-1 and TRBJ2-3; D is perhaps TRBD1 or TRBD2 (5 bases each). Trimming shortened V by 0 bases and J by 1 base, and 12 bases separated the two germline ends. CDR3 length: 16 amino acids. Germline values: CDR1 SGHRS, CDR2 YFSETQ. In nucleotides, the CDR3 is TGCGCCAGCAGCTTGGTCCTCGGGACGCGCACAGATACGCAGTATTTT. Encoded protein: CASSLVLGTRTDTQYF.

V usage is TRBV27 and J usage is TRBJ1-6; D remains ambiguous. CDR1 is MNHEY and CDR2 is SMNVEV in the germline V gene (reference sequence). V gave up 6 bases and J gave up 7 bases, with 13 bases separating them. The CDR3 is made up of 14 amino acids. In DNA form, the CDR3 reads TGTGCCAGCAGACCCGGCGAGGTGAATTCACCCCTCCACTTT. Translated, it gives CASRPGEVNSPLHF.

This chain uses TRBV29-1 with TRBJ2-4; D may be TRBD1 (5 bases). Germline V gene data show CDR1 as SQVTM and CDR2 as ANQGSEA. The CDR3 has 14 residues. Trimming removed 7 bases at V and 0 bases at J, with 13 bases between. CDR3 sequence: CSAQQDGAKNIQYF. The CDR3 DNA reads TGCAGCGCTCAACAGGACGGAGCCAAAAACATTCAGTACTTC.

This chain links TRBV21-1 with TRBJ1-2; the D segment call TRBD1 is taken from the table without a DNA check. TRBV21-1 counts as a pseudogene. The CDR3 runs to 13 residues. The CDR3 bases are TGTGCCAGCAGCAAGGCCAACAACTATGGCTACACCTTC. As protein: CASSKANNYGYTF.

The V and J genes are TRBV4-1 and TRBJ1-5; D is undetermined. CDR3 length: 15 amino acids. The germline gives CDR1 MGHRA, CDR2 YSYEKL. Trimming shortened V by 0 bases and J by 5 bases, and 11 bases separated the two germline ends. CDR3 DNA: TGCGCCAGCAGCCAAGATCTATCGGGGTATCAGCCCCAGCATTTT. Translated, it gives CASSQDLSGYQPQHF.

The gene calls are TRBV15 and TRBJ2-7; 16 positions match TRBD2. CDR3 length: 21 amino acids. The germline V gene has CDR1 LNHNV and CDR2 YYDKDF (reference sequence). The junction had 19 bases not matched to a gene; V was cut back by 3 bases and J by 5 bases. CDR3 bases: TGTGCCACCAGCAGTGACCTTCCGGGACTAGCGGGAGGGCCAAGGCTGGACGAGCAGTACTTC. Translated: CATSSDLPGLAGGPRLDEQYF. The whole variable domain, filled in from reference TRBV15 and TRBJ2-7, reads DAMVIQNPRYQVTQFGKPVTLSCSQTLNHNVMYWYQQKSSQAPKLLFHYYDKDFNNEADTPDNFQSRRPNTSFCFLDIRSPGLGDTAMYLCATSSDLPGLAGGPRLDEQYFGPGTRLTVT.

This rearrangement joins TRBV28 to TRBJ1-5; D not resolved. V lost 3 bases, J lost 7 bases, and 13 bases lay in between. CDR3 length equals 14 residues. The germline V gene has CDR1 MDHEN and CDR2 SYDVKM. In nucleotides, the CDR3 is TGTGCCAGCAGTTTGGCGATTCCCCACCAGCCCCAGCATTTT. It codes for CASSLAIPHQPQHF. Full variable domain (remainder filled in from reference TRBV28 and TRBJ1-5): DVKVTQSSRYLVKRTGEKVFLECVQDMDHENMFWYRQDPGLGLRLIYFSYDVKMKEKGDIPEGYSVSREKKERFSLILESASTNQTSMYLCASSLAIPHQPQHFGDGTRLSIL.

The chain carries TRBV29-1 and TRBJ2-1; D perhaps matches TRBD1 (5 bases). V lost 7 bases, J lost 9 bases, and 22 bases lay in between. Germline lookup yields CDR1 SQVTM and CDR2 ANQGSEA. The CDR3 sequence is 14 residues long. The CDR3: CSAHSGFAFGEQFF. Here the CDR3 DNA reads TGCAGCGCCCACTCAGGGTTCGCGTTCGGTGAGCAGTTCTTC.

The count of this clone is one. This chain joins TRBV27 and TRBJ1-2; D gene unclear. There are 15 residues in the CDR3. V was trimmed by 4 bases and J by 4 bases, leaving 16 bases between them. In germline, CDR1 is MNHEY, CDR2 SMNVEV (reference sequence). The CDR3 here is CASSSSTRPSYGYTF. CDR3 coding DNA: TGTGCCAGCAGTTCCTCGACTAGACCTTCCTATGGCTACACCTTC.